One sample yielded the 24 T cell receptor beta chains listed below, sequenced in a study of cytomegalovirus exposure and HLA in healthy donors. Data came from immunoSEQ multiplex PCR; TCRdb stores just in-frame clones and leaves some out. The repertoire includes some 66,000 clones, approximately 97% of them detected once, and about 1.5% sits in the top ten. The source material was PBMCs. All receptors derive from a woman aged 18-29 years in good health and CMV-seropositive.

The J gene is TRBJ2-3, the V gene TRBV4-2; 8 bases align to TRBD2. Trimming removed 4 bases from V and 1 base from J; junction bases left unmatched: 1. The CDR3 runs 14 residues. Germline CDR1 is LGHNA and CDR2 is YNFKEQ. For the CDR3, the DNA is TGTGCCAGCAGCCTGACTAGCGGCACAGATACGCAGTATTTT. Translating it yields CASSLTSGTDTQYF.

The table lists this clone with a count of one. The chain combines TRBV5-1 with TRBJ1-4; 10 bases are shared with TRBD1. Germline CDR1 is SGHRS and CDR2 is YFSETQ. V lost 4 bases, J lost 8 bases, and 11 bases stayed unmatched. The CDR3 consists of 16 residues. CDR3 in DNA: TGCGCCAGCAGCCCCATTTCCGGGACAGGGGCCGAAAAACTGTTTTTT. Translated, it gives CASSPISGTGAEKLFF.

As regards this clone: The limits of the CDR3 on the DNA are not certain, so only TCRdb's listed CDR3 is given. This chain links TRBV5-1 with TRBJ1-1. The CDR3 spans 15 amino acids, including both terminal residues. Germline CDR1 is SGHRS and CDR2 is YFSETQ. The CDR3 sequence: CASSLGGGWGPGTFF.

The genes are TRBV6-1 and TRBJ2-7, with no clear D. Germline loops: CDR1 MNHNS, CDR2 SASEGT. The CDR3 length is 12 residues. The germline V and J ends were trimmed by 4 bases and 3 bases, with 7 bases remaining between them. The CDR3 region is CASSVRGYEQYF. In nucleotides, the CDR3 is TGTGCCAGCAGTGTGCGAGGCTACGAGCAGTACTTC.

V usage is TRBV19 and J usage is TRBJ1-5; D gene ambiguous. Germline CDR1 and CDR2: LNHDA and SQIVND (reference sequence). V was clipped by 9 bases and J by 2 bases, with 8 bases between them. The CDR3 consists of 12 residues. The CDR3 nucleotides are TGTGCCAGCCTGGGAGGCAATCAGCCCCAGCATTTT. As protein: CASLGGNQPQHF. Supplemented by reference TRBV19 and TRBJ1-5, the full variable domain reads DGGITQSPKYLFRKEGQNVTLSCEQNLNHDAMYWYRQDPGQGLRLIYYSQIVNDFQKGDIAEGYSVSREKKESFPLTVTSAQKNPTAFYLCASLGGNQPQHFGDGTRLSIL.

CDR3 bases: TGTGCCAGCAGCTTGGTTTTGGAGATGAACACTGAAGCTTTCTTT. This codes for CASSLVLEMNTEAFF. The chain recombines TRBV5-5 with TRBJ1-1; D not resolved. Trimming removed 0 bases from V and 0 bases from J, with 9 bases in between. Per the germline V gene, CDR1 is SGHKS and CDR2 is YYEKEE (reference sequence). The CDR3 sequence is 15 residues long.

This chain links TRBV9 with TRBJ1-3; unclear D gene. The ends were cut back, 2 bases at V and 2 bases at J, with 11 bases in the middle. The CDR3 covers 15 residues. The germline V gene has CDR1 SGDLS and CDR2 YYNGEE. The CDR3 sequence is CASSVTWRAGNTIYF. CDR3 bases: TGTGCCAGCAGCGTGACTTGGAGGGCTGGAAACACCATATATTTT.

V usage is TRBV28 and J usage is TRBJ1-1; no reliable D call. The CDR3 consists of 13 residues. CDR1 is MDHEN, CDR2 SYDVKM, per germline. The V gene lost 2 bases and the J gene lost 1 base, with 5 bases spanning the gap. CDR3 region: CASSLPGNTEAFF. The CDR3 region has the DNA TGTGCCAGCAGTTTACCAGGGAACACTGAAGCTTTCTTT. Supplemented by reference TRBV28 and TRBJ1-1, the full variable domain reads DVKVTQSSRYLVKRTGEKVFLECVQDMDHENMFWYRQDPGLGLRLIYFSYDVKMKEKGDIPEGYSVSREKKERFSLILESASTNQTSMYLCASSLPGNTEAFFGQGTRLTVV.

This clone was detected once. This rearrangement joins TRBV5-6 to TRBJ2-2; D may be TRBD2 (6 bases). The germline V and J ends were trimmed by 0 bases and 7 bases, with 19 bases remaining between them. The CDR3 runs to 17 residues. CDR1 is SGHDT, CDR2 YYEEEE, per germline. The CDR3 sequence is CASSLEYRRGDNGELFF. As DNA, the CDR3 is TGTGCCAGCAGCTTGGAGTATCGGCGGGGTGACAACGGGGAGCTGTTTTTT.

The V and J genes are TRBV5-6 and TRBJ2-1, with D perhaps matching TRBD2 (6 bases). The CDR3 contains 14 residues. The germline V gene encodes CDR1 SGHDT and CDR2 YYEEEE. V was shortened by 5 bases and J by 1 base, with 10 bases between the two germline ends. CDR3 nucleotides: TGTGCCAGCAGGTCTGGGGGGTCCTACAATGAGCAGTTCTTC. Its translation: CASRSGGSYNEQFF.

The rearrangement uses TRBV28 and TRBJ1-4; 7 bases fit TRBD1. V shed 3 bases, J shed 7 bases, and the junction held 11 bases outside the gene matches. The CDR3 is 16 residues long. The germline gives CDR1 MDHEN, CDR2 SYDVKM. CDR3 protein: CASSFLATGSGEKLFF. DNA for the CDR3: TGTGCCAGCAGTTTTCTCGCGACAGGGAGTGGTGAAAAACTGTTTTTT.

V and J are TRBV28 and TRBJ1-2; no clear D gene. The CDR3 spans 16 residues. V was clipped by 2 bases and J by 4 bases, with 17 bases between them. Per the germline V gene, CDR1 is MDHEN and CDR2 is SYDVKM. CDR3 amino acids: CASSLRGQNHPYGYTF. The CDR3 DNA is TGTGCCAGCAGTTTAAGAGGGCAGAACCACCCCTATGGCTACACCTTC.

V is TRBV2 and J is TRBJ2-1, with 10 bases identical to TRBD2. Germline CDR1 SNHLY, CDR2 FYNNEI. Trimming removed 4 bases from V and 6 bases from J; junction bases left unmatched: 9. CDR3 length equals 16 residues. CDR3 sequence: CASSVRLAGAGNEQFF. DNA for the CDR3: TGTGCCAGCAGTGTACGCCTAGCGGGAGCTGGCAATGAGCAGTTCTTC. Based on the CDR3 plus reference TRBV2 and TRBJ2-1, the full variable domain is EPEVTQTPSHQVTQMGQEVILRCVPISNHLYFYWYRQILGQKVEFLVSFYNNEISEKSEIFDDQFSVERPDGSNFTLKIRSTKLEDSAMYFCASSVRLAGAGNEQFFGPGTRLTVL.

V usage is TRBV25-1 and J usage is TRBJ2-1; 8 positions agree with TRBD1. The germline CDR1 and CDR2 sequences are MGHDK and SYGVNS. The trim removed 2 bases at V and 4 bases at J, leaving 4 bases unmatched. The CDR3 has 15 amino acids. The CDR3 nucleotides read TGTGCCAGCAGTGAACGGACAGGGACATACAATGAGCAGTTCTTC. Amino acid sequence: CASSERTGTYNEQFF.

This chain connects TRBV4-2 to TRBJ2-7; TRBD2 agrees at 14 bases. Trimming removed 3 bases from V and 4 bases from J; junction bases left unmatched: 26. Germline V gene sequence: CDR1 LGHNA, CDR2 YNFKEQ. The CDR3 is 23 residues long. DNA for the CDR3: TGTGCCAGCAGCCAGCCTGGCCCGGGACTAGCGGGAGCGGCTACGGGGGGGGGTTACGAGCAGTACTTC. Its translation is CASSQPGPGLAGAATGGGYEQYF.

A single count supports this clone. This chain links TRBV5-1 with TRBJ2-7, with 11 bases matching TRBD1. CDR3 length: 15 amino acids. The germline V gene has CDR1 SGHRS and CDR2 YFSETQ. V lost 3 bases and J lost 6; bases outside the gene matches: 8. The chain's CDR3 is CASSWDRGRSSEQYF. DNA of the CDR3: TGCGCCAGCAGCTGGGACAGGGGGAGATCTAGCGAGCAGTACTTC.

The chain uses TRBV11-2 and TRBJ1-2; D call uncertain. This CDR3 comprises 14 residues. The V end lost 4 bases, the J end lost 8 bases, and 17 bases lay between the germline ends. Germline V gene lookup returns CDR1 SGHAT and CDR2 FQNNGV. The DNA for the CDR3 is TGTGCCAGCAGCTCCGAGTCGGTTGTACGCGGCTACACCTTC. Protein product: CASSSESVVRGYTF.

The chain recombines TRBV16 with TRBJ1-5, with a tentative D call TRBD1 (5 bases). V dropped 4 bases and J dropped 6 bases, with 19 bases sitting between them. This CDR3 is 16 amino acids long. Germline V gives CDR1 KGHSY, CDR2 FQNENV. This CDR3 reads CASSPPGSMGGQPQHF. DNA of the CDR3: TGTGCCAGCAGCCCCCCGGGCTCCATGGGGGGTCAGCCCCAGCATTTT.

The V gene is TRBV6-1, the J gene TRBJ1-2; 10 bases match TRBD1. The CDR3 runs 13 residues. Germline lookup yields CDR1 MNHNS and CDR2 SASEGT. The J segment lost 10 bases and the V segment lost 5 bases, leaving 7 bases of the junction unmatched. CDR3 region: CASSTDRGPDYTF. The CDR3 nucleotides are TGTGCCAGCAGTACAGACAGGGGGCCTGACTACACCTTC.

The J gene is TRBJ2-3, the V gene TRBV5-4, with a weak D call TRBD1 (5 bases). The germline V and J ends were trimmed by 3 bases and 3 bases, with 14 bases remaining between them. CDR1 and CDR2 (germline): SGHNT, YYREEE (reference sequence). This CDR3 is 15 amino acids long. Here the CDR3 DNA reads TGTGCCAGCAGCTCTCCTACAGGCCCAACAGATACGCAGTATTTT. It yields the protein CASSSPTGPTDTQYF.

The gene calls are TRBV19 and TRBJ2-7; 7 bases align to TRBD1. The CDR3 extends over 16 amino acids. CDR1 and CDR2 (germline): LNHDA, SQIVND (reference sequence). V lost 4 bases to trimming and J lost 3 bases; unmatched junction nucleotides: 12. The CDR3: CASSNTGQGEFYEQYF. The CDR3 DNA is TGTGCCAGTAGTAATACAGGTCAGGGGGAGTTCTACGAGCAGTACTTC.

The chain joins TRBV7-9 to TRBJ2-1; the D gene is possibly TRBD2 (5 bases). From germline, CDR1 is SEHNR and CDR2 FQNEAQ (reference sequence). CDR3 size: 15 residues. V was shortened by 2 bases and J by 2 bases, with 10 bases between the two germline ends. For the CDR3, the DNA is TGTGCCAGCAGCTTAATACGGGGAACCTACAATGAGCAGTTCTTC. This sequence encodes CASSLIRGTYNEQFF.

This chain links TRBV7-9 with TRBJ1-2, with D unresolved. Germline loops: CDR1 SEHNR, CDR2 FQNEAQ (reference sequence). Trimming left V 3 bases short and J 1 base short, with 6 bases between. The CDR3 runs to 13 residues. The CDR3, as DNA: TGTGCCAGCAGCTTGCGAGTTAACTATGGCTACACCTTC. This translates into CASSLRVNYGYTF.

The genes are TRBV11-1 and TRBJ2-3; 10 nucleotides line up with TRBD2. Trimming removed 0 bases from V and 5 bases from J; junction bases left unmatched: 11. Germline assignment: CDR1 SGHAT and CDR2 FQDESV (reference sequence). The CDR3 runs to 18 residues. CDR3 DNA: TGTGCCAGCAGCTTAGCGACCTCTCTAGCGGGAGCTGTAGATACGCAGTATTTT. Translated, it gives CASSLATSLAGAVDTQYF.